The rows below give T cell receptor beta chains drawn from one sample of a study of cytomegalovirus exposure and HLA in healthy donors. Sequencing used immunoSEQ multiplex PCR; TCRdb keeps in-frame clones, though not all of them. The repertoire holds about 180,000 clones, around 76% seen once, with approximately 1.4% in the top ten. Sequencing input: PBMCs. These receptors were collected from a man aged 40-50 years in good health and CMV-seronegative. Each CDR3 is given with its conserved first and last residue. The order of the fields is V gene, J gene, D gene, CDR3 length, clone size, CDR3 protein, CDR3 DNA. D genes are given only for firm matches. Clone sizes are given selectively: once, few, many, or a class where the clone is expanded.

V: TRBV4-2
J: TRBJ1-1
D: NA
length: 14
size: few
CDR3: CASSQDNLNLEAFF
DNA: TGTGCCAGCAGCCAAGATAACTTGAACCTTGAAGCTTTCTTT

V: TRBV6-1
J: TRBJ2-3
D: NA
length: 13
size: NA
CDR3: CASSRRSTDTQYF
DNA: TGTGCCAGCAGTCGGAGAAGCACAGATACGCAGTATTTT

V: TRBV5-1
J: TRBJ1-1
D: NA
length: 15
size: NA
CDR3: CASSSVGAPNTEAFF
DNA: TGCGCCAGCAGCTCGGTAGGGGCGCCGAACACTGAAGCTTTCTTT

V: TRBV29-1
J: TRBJ1-1
D: TRBD1
length: 12
size: few
CDR3: CSVRQGVAEAFF
DNA: TGCAGCGTGAGACAGGGAGTGGCTGAAGCTTTCTTT

V: TRBV5-1
J: TRBJ2-7
D: NA
length: 13
size: NA
CDR3: CASSPYRGYEQYF
DNA: TGCGCCAGCAGCCCCTACCGGGGCTACGAGCAGTACTTC

V: TRBV19
J: TRBJ2-7
D: NA
length: 12
size: NA
CDR3: CASMYRAREQYF
DNA: TGTGCCAGTATGTACAGGGCTCGGGAGCAGTACTTC

V: TRBV6-5
J: TRBJ2-7
D: TRBD2
length: 14
size: NA
CDR3: CASSKGRGTYEQYF
DNA: TGTGCCAGCAGCAAGGGGCGGGGGACCTACGAGCAGTACTTC

V: TRBV11-2
J: TRBJ2-7
D: TRBD1
length: 16
size: NA
CDR3: CASSGRDRGRVNEQYF
DNA: TGTGCCAGCAGCGGACGGGACAGAGGGCGGGTGAACGAGCAGTACTTC

V: TRBV29-1
J: TRBJ2-3
D: NA
length: 13
size: NA
CDR3: CSVASSTVDTQYF
DNA: TGCAGCGTTGCATCTTCGACAGTAGATACGCAGTATTTT

V: TRBV28
J: TRBJ2-7
D: NA
length: 13
size: NA
CDR3: CASSPGSSYEQYF
DNA: TGTGCCAGCAGCCCGGGGAGCTCCTACGAGCAGTACTTC

V: TRBV30
J: TRBJ1-2
D: TRBD1
length: 14
size: NA
CDR3: CAWSLIGQGLGYTF
DNA: TGTGCCTGGAGTCTCATAGGACAGGGTTTGGGCTACACCTTC

V: TRBV6-5
J: TRBJ2-5
D: TRBD1
length: 15
size: once
CDR3: CASTDRGRNQETQYF
DNA: TGTGCCAGCACTGACAGGGGGAGAAACCAAGAGACCCAGTACTTC